The 29 T cell receptor beta chains listed next were all sequenced from one sample in a study of low-dose radiotherapy and immunotherapy resistance in tumors. cDNA synthesis used a TRAV/TRBV-specific primer set for both chains. PCR amplification of the TCRs was performed with Phusion for 20 to 25 PCR cycles, and it relied on a constant-region primer together with a V-primer adapter. A single record per CDR3 protein comes from TCRdb applying MiXCR to the reads. The sample consists of about 9,800 distinct CDR3 sequences, over 35% of them appearing once. These receptors all come from a human donor with advanced metastatic prostate, ovarian, gallbladder or colorectal cancer (not recorded which). This table probably holds off-target reads from a library built for another chain.

A few counts support this clonotype. CDR3 coding DNA: TGTGCCAGCAGCTTATATATCGGACAGGGAAGTAATGGCTACACCTTC. Its translation is CASSLYIGQGSNGYTF. The gene calls are TRBV7-2 and TRBJ1-2; 8 bases are shared with TRBD1. CDR3 length equals 16 residues. J gave up 6 bases and V 2 bases, and 11 bases lay outside the gene matches. Germline CDR1 and CDR2: SGHTA and FQGNSA.

This chain links TRBV4-2 with TRBJ1-6; D possibly corresponds to TRBD1 (6 bases). This CDR3 is 15 amino acids long. CDR1 LGHNA and CDR2 YNFKEQ come from the germline V gene. V lost 1 base, J lost 10 bases, and 14 bases lay in between. Here the CDR3 DNA reads TGTGCCAGCAGCCAAGCAGCCCAGGGGACATCACCCCTCCACTTT. It specifies CASSQAAQGTSPLHF.

The chain couples TRBV7-2 to TRBJ2-3, with D perhaps TRBD2 (5 bases). Trimming removed 5 bases at V and 5 bases at J, with 14 bases between. The length of the CDR3 is 14 residues. Looked up from germline, CDR1 is SGHTA and CDR2 is FQGNSA. The CDR3 sequence is CASSKDWAGDTQYF. The CDR3 DNA reads as TGTGCCAGCAGCAAGGACTGGGCGGGAGATACGCAGTATTTT.

The chain has TRBV20-1 and TRBJ2-2; 8 bases are a match to TRBD2. The ends lost 5 bases at V and 0 bases at J; junction bases unmatched: 5. CDR1 is DFQATT, CDR2 SNEGSKA, per germline (reference sequence). There are 15 residues in the CDR3. CDR3 loop: CSAATGGPNTGELFF. The CDR3 DNA reads as TGCAGTGCTGCCACGGGGGGGCCGAACACCGGGGAGCTGTTTTTT.

This clonotype was counted only a few times. V usage is TRBV3-1 and J usage is TRBJ1-2; TRBD1 matches at 7 bases. The CDR3 has 15 residues. Germline V gene sequence: CDR1 LGHDT, CDR2 YNNKEL (reference sequence). V was clipped by 0 bases and J by 3 bases; unmatched bases: 4. CDR3 region: CASSQESQGDYGYTF. The CDR3 nucleotides are TGTGCCAGCAGCCAAGAGTCGCAGGGGGACTATGGCTACACCTTC. The variable domain in full, with the rest retrieved from reference TRBV3-1 and TRBJ1-2, is DTAVSQTPKYLVTQMGNDKSIKCEQNLGHDTMYWYKQDSKKFLKIMFSYNNKELIINETVPNRFSPKSPDKAHLNLHINSLELGDSAVYFCASSQESQGDYGYTFGSGTRLTVV.

The chain links TRBV24-1 to TRBJ2-1, with TRBD2 as a possible D gene (5 bases). V was clipped by 2 bases and J by 6 bases, with 10 bases between them. The CDR3 is made up of 14 amino acids. Germline CDR1 KGHDR, CDR2 SFDVKD. This chain's CDR3 is CATSDYGGGNEQFF. CDR3 sequence (DNA): TGTGCCACCAGTGATTACGGTGGAGGCAATGAGCAGTTCTTC.

This clonotype showed up just a few times. J is TRBJ1-3 and V is TRBV5-4; D is ambiguous. Germline V gene data show CDR1 as SGHNT and CDR2 as YYREEE (reference sequence). Trimming took off 3 bases at V and 3 bases at J, with 7 bases between the two ends. The CDR3 sequence is 13 residues long. The CDR3 spells CASSYERGNTIYF. The CDR3 DNA reads TGTGCCAGCAGCTACGAACGTGGAAACACCATATATTTT.

This clonotype is deemed medium-sized. The J gene is TRBJ2-1, the V gene TRBV28, with 9 positions matching TRBD1. The germline V gene encodes CDR1 MDHEN and CDR2 SYDVKM. This CDR3 has 11 residues. The J segment lost 16 bases and the V segment lost 7 bases, leaving 8 bases of the junction unmatched. CDR3 in DNA: TGTGCCAGCAATGCCGGGACAGGGTTATTCTTC. It translates to CASNAGTGLFF.

The rearrangement joins TRBV20-1 to TRBJ1-2; 7 positions match TRBD1. Trimming at V came to 5 bases and at J to 8 bases, leaving 8 bases not matched to a gene. This CDR3 is built from 12 residues. From germline, CDR1 is DFQATT and CDR2 SNEGSKA (reference sequence). The CDR3 region is CSAFLQGGGYTF. The CDR3 DNA reads as TGCAGTGCTTTCCTGCAGGGGGGGGGCTACACCTTC.

This sequence joins TRBV2 and TRBJ2-5, with D possibly matching TRBD2 (6 bases). CDR3 length: 14 residues. V was cut by 8 bases and J by 1 base, with 14 bases left in between. Germline lookup yields CDR1 SNHLY and CDR2 FYNNEI. The CDR3 DNA sequence: TGTGCCAGCGAGATAGCGGCCTTCCAAGAGACCCAGTACTTC. This gives the protein CASEIAAFQETQYF.

This chain joins TRBV29-1 and TRBJ2-5; the match to TRBD2 covers 8 bases. Germline lookup yields CDR1 SQVTM and CDR2 ANQGSEA. The CDR3 length is 14 residues. J gave up 5 bases and V 5 bases, and 10 bases lay outside the gene matches. The CDR3: CSVPGGGPRETQYF. The CDR3 DNA reads TGCAGCGTTCCCGGCGGGGGGCCCCGGGAGACCCAGTACTTC.

This clonotype turned up a few times. V gene TRBV7-2 combines with J gene TRBJ1-1, with unresolved D. The V end lost 7 bases, the J end lost 0 bases, and 9 bases lay between the germline ends. Germline CDR1 and CDR2: SGHTA and FQGNSA. The CDR3 has 13 amino acids. CDR3 sequence (DNA): TGTGCCAGCACTAGTTGGGTGAACACTGAAGCTTTCTTT. It codes for CASTSWVNTEAFF. Drawing the rest from reference TRBV7-2 and TRBJ1-1, the complete variable domain is GAGVSQSPSNKVTEKGKDVELRCDPISGHTALYWYRQSLGQGLEFLIYFQGNSAPDKSGLPSDRFSAERTGGSVSTLTIQRTQQEDSAVYLCASTSWVNTEAFFGQGTRLTVV.

In its sample, this clonotype ranks as medium-sized (0.01 to 0.1%). The rearrangement uses TRBV12-3 or TRBV12-4 and TRBJ2-3; D might be TRBD1 or TRBD2, each matching 5 bases. Trimming stripped 3 bases from V and 9 bases from J, with 10 bases between. This CDR3 comprises 12 residues. CDR3 coding DNA: TGTGCCAGCAGTTTGCTCCGGGACACGCAGTATTTT. Its protein is CASSLLRDTQYF.

V usage is TRBV11-3 and J usage is TRBJ2-1; D might be TRBD2 (7 bases). Germline CDR1 reads SGHNT; CDR2 reads YENEEA. CDR3 length: 17 amino acids. V lost 5 bases and J 7 bases, leaving 24 bases between the germline ends. CDR3 in amino acids: CASSTLPQSGGRNEQFF. In DNA, the CDR3 is TGTGCCAGCAGCACACTCCCTCAATCGGGGGGCAGGAATGAGCAGTTCTTC.

The chain carries TRBV7-2 and TRBJ1-1, with D maybe TRBD1 (5 bases). The V gene's germline CDR1 is SGHTA and CDR2 FQGNSA. The CDR3 runs 14 residues. V was trimmed by 5 bases and J by 2 bases, leaving 12 bases between them. The DNA of the CDR3 is TGTGCCAGCAGCAACCAGGGTATCAACACTGAAGCTTTCTTT. Protein sequence: CASSNQGINTEAFF.

There are a few counts of this clonotype. The rearrangement uses TRBV18 and TRBJ2-1; TRBD1 matches at 10 bases. This CDR3 has 13 residues. Unmatched junction bases numbered 8, after V lost 3 bases and J lost 15 bases. The germline CDR1 and CDR2 sequences are KGHSH and LQKENI. For the CDR3, the DNA is TGTGCCAGCTCACCGCCCCCCCGGGACAGGGGGTTCTTC. This translates into CASSPPPRDRGFF.

The chain combines TRBV7-2 with TRBJ2-7; D is perhaps TRBD2 (5 bases). This CDR3 has 15 amino acids. Germline V gene data show CDR1 as SGHTA and CDR2 as FQGNSA. The V end was cut by 5 bases, the J end by 3 bases, with 17 bases between. Here the CDR3 reads CASSPMGAPRYEQYF. DNA of the CDR3: TGTGCCAGCAGCCCCATGGGAGCGCCGCGCTACGAGCAGTACTTC.

The chain employs TRBV10-2 and TRBJ2-1; D might be TRBD1 or TRBD2, each matching 5 bases. From germline, CDR1 is WSHSY and CDR2 SAAADI. V lost 2 bases to trimming and J lost 6 bases, with 11 bases between them. The CDR3 extends over 14 amino acids. CDR3 protein: CASSEAGTSNEQFF. CDR3 DNA: TGCGCCAGCAGTGAGGCTGGGACCTCCAATGAGCAGTTCTTC.

This chain uses TRBV27 with TRBJ2-3; 9 nucleotides line up with TRBD2. Germline-derived CDR1 and CDR2 are MNHEY and SMNVEV (reference sequence). This CDR3 contains 18 residues. V shed 2 bases, J shed 3 bases, and the junction held 12 bases outside the gene matches. In DNA form, the CDR3 reads TGTGCCAGCAGTTTAGCGCGTGCGGGGGGGCCCGGTACAGATACGCAGTATTTT. Amino acids: CASSLARAGGPGTDTQYF.

This clonotype was recorded once. The rearrangement joins TRBV20-1 to TRBJ2-1; D gene unclear. Trimming cost V 7 bases and J 4 bases, with 14 bases left between them. The germline gives CDR1 DFQATT, CDR2 SNEGSKA (reference sequence). The CDR3 is 13 amino acids. The CDR3 nucleotides read TGCAGTGTCCCCCCTCTGGCTTACAATGAGCAGTTCTTC. Residues: CSVPPLAYNEQFF.

The chain is built from TRBV24-1 and TRBJ1-2; D gene unclear. Deletions cut 6 bases from V and 10 bases from J, with 17 bases between. This CDR3 comprises 13 residues. CDR1 and CDR2 from the germline V gene are KGHDR and SFDVKD. CDR3 bases: TGTGCCACCAGTCCTTCGGGGTCTGGGGACTACACCTTC. This encodes CATSPSGSGDYTF.

The gene calls are TRBV4-2 and TRBJ2-2; tentatively, D is TRBD2 (5 bases). Germline V gives CDR1 LGHNA, CDR2 YNFKEQ. The CDR3 has 16 amino acids. The germline V and J ends were trimmed by 0 bases and 2 bases, with 10 bases remaining between them. The CDR3 loop reads CASSQDHGVNTGELFF. Written as DNA, the CDR3 is TGTGCCAGCAGCCAAGATCACGGGGTAAACACCGGGGAGCTGTTTTTT.

The rearrangement links TRBV19 to TRBJ2-5, with 8 bases identical to TRBD1. The CDR3 runs 16 residues. Germline CDR1 and CDR2: LNHDA and SQIVND (reference sequence). The V segment lost 4 bases and the J segment 5 bases; nucleotides outside the gene matches: 12. In DNA form, the CDR3 reads TGTGCCAGTAGTAGAAGGACAGGGAGGCTTGAGGAGACCCAGTACTTC. The encoded protein is CASSRRTGRLEETQYF.

This clonotype was recorded a few times. The rearrangement joins TRBV4-1 to TRBJ2-3; D not certain. CDR1 and CDR2 (germline): MGHRA, YSYEKL. The length of the CDR3 is 14 residues. V lost 7 bases and J 0 bases, leaving 11 bases between the germline ends. DNA of the CDR3: TGCGCCAGCAAGCGAGGCACTAGCACAGATACGCAGTATTTT. Amino acid sequence: CASKRGTSTDTQYF.

This clonotype was counted only a few times. The rearrangement links TRBV20-1 to TRBJ1-5; unclear D gene. This CDR3 comprises 17 residues. Germline-derived CDR1 and CDR2 are DFQATT and SNEGSKA (reference sequence). The V and J ends lost 6 bases and 0 bases respectively, with 21 bases between them. The CDR3 DNA is TGCAGTGCGGCAATCGAATTTTCTACCCCTAGCAATCAGCCCCAGCATTTT. Its translation: CSAAIEFSTPSNQPQHF.

In its sample, this clonotype ranks as medium-sized. The J gene is TRBJ2-2, the V gene TRBV7-2, with D possibly matching TRBD2 (5 bases). Per the germline V gene, CDR1 is SGHTA and CDR2 is FQGNSA. This CDR3 region has 15 residues. V was cut by 5 bases and J by 3 bases, with 13 bases left in between. CDR3 coding DNA: TGTGCCAGCAGCCCCGGGGTAACGGACACCGGGGAGCTGTTTTTT. Translation: CASSPGVTDTGELFF.

This chain links TRBV5-1 with TRBJ2-6; D remains ambiguous. The CDR3 contains 15 residues. Per the germline V gene, CDR1 is SGHRS and CDR2 is YFSETQ. V was cut by 6 bases and J by 0 bases, with 10 bases left in between. CDR3: CASTQPPSGANVLTF. CDR3 bases: TGCGCCAGCACCCAACCACCCTCTGGGGCCAACGTCCTGACTTTC. The full variable domain, in which reference TRBV5-1 and TRBJ2-6 provide the parts outside the CDR3, is KAGVTQTPRYLIKTRGQQVTLSCSPISGHRSVSWYQQTPGQGLQFLFEYFSETQRNKGNFPGRFSGRQFSNSRSEMNVSTLELGDSALYLCASTQPPSGANVLTFGAGSRLTVL.

The chain recombines TRBV19 with TRBJ2-6; 7 bases agree with TRBD2. J was trimmed by 2 bases and V by 11 bases; bases with no gene match: 21. The length of the CDR3 is 19 residues. Germline CDR1 is LNHDA and CDR2 is SQIVND (reference sequence). The DNA for the CDR3 is TGTGCCTCCAGGGAGGGGCTGGGGAGACGCTCCACTGGGGCCAACGTCCTGACTTTC. It translates to CASREGLGRRSTGANVLTF.

This sequence joins TRBV7-2 and TRBJ1-5, with D unresolved. V was clipped by 1 base and J by 9 bases, with 13 bases between them. Germline V lookup: CDR1 SGHTA, CDR2 FQGNSA. CDR3 length: 14 residues. CDR3: CASSLVPAVWPQHF. CDR3 sequence (DNA): TGTGCCAGCAGCTTAGTCCCGGCGGTTTGGCCCCAGCATTTT.